The clone carrying this TCR beta chain was detected only a few times. The antigen is unknown. This specimen belongs to a study of T-cell memory formation after mild COVID-19. Study results and limitations: Pre-infection memory carried some responding clones, suggesting that cross-reactive memory joined.

Constant-segment-primed 5'RACE gave TCR alpha and TCR beta cDNA libraries with sample barcodes and UMIs. Using its own MiXCR run on the 5' RACE reads, TCRdb lists one record per CDR3 protein. In the table there are 250,000 to 350,000 distinct CDR3 sequences, about 17% of which are singletons. This CDR3 region has 16 residues. CDR1 and CDR2 from the germline V gene are MNHEY and SVGAGI. V gave up 6 bases and J gave up 1 base, with 18 bases separating them. The chain joins TRBV6-5 to TRBJ1-2, with D hard to call. This TCR derives from a man younger than 35 who had mild COVID-19 (a few samples of this study predate the infection). Cell type and time point are not known. The source material was PBMCs or a T cell subset sorted from them (not recorded which). The CDR3 DNA sequence: TGTGCCAGCAGCTGGGCCTCCGCCGGGCGTAACTATGGCTACACCTTC. Its protein product is CASSWASAGRNYGYTF.